The next 2 T cell receptor beta chains were all read from a single sample in a study of vaccination and CD4 T cells after COVID-19. What these receptors recognize is not known. An Oncomine TCR Beta short-read assay was used to sequence the DNA from cultured CD4+ T cells. TCRdb recomputed calls from the PCR reads with MiXCR, one row per CDR3 protein. The data show 21,000 or so distinct CDR3 sequences, with 43% seen just once and 4.9% held by the top ten. Noted time point: late sampling 161 to 241 days after vaccination in a few convalescent patients. This sample's treatment: roughly 10-day PBMC culture with coronavirus spike peptide pools or control peptides (ViraFEST assay). This material consisted of CD4+ T cells from blood, cultured in vitro, taken about 7 months after SARS-CoV-2 vaccination. The receptors derive from a human donor who had recovered from COVID-19.

This clonotype has a handful of counts. The J gene is TRBJ2-7, the V gene TRBV20-1, with D perhaps matching TRBD2 (5 bases). Trimming left V 5 bases short and J 2 bases short, with 19 bases between. Germline V gives CDR1 DFQATT, CDR2 SNEGSKA (reference sequence). The CDR3 totals 15 residues. The chain's CDR3 is CSASNTGEITYEQYF. The CDR3 DNA is TGCAGTGCTTCAAATACCGGGGAGATCACCTACGAGCAGTACTTC.

The V call is TRBV28, the J call TRBJ2-3, with 7 nucleotides matching TRBD2. Trimming removed 5 bases from V and 5 bases from J; junction bases left unmatched: 10. This CDR3 spans 15 amino acids. From germline, CDR1 is MDHEN and CDR2 SYDVKM. Here the CDR3 DNA reads TGTGCCAGCAGTCAATGGTATTCGGGAGGAGATACGCAGTATTTT. Its protein is CASSQWYSGGDTQYF.